This note documents a single TCR beta chain sequence. Its specificity is unknown. The record originates from a study of siplizumab effects on memory and regulatory T cells. Study-level results: Solely a minor proportion of alloreactive clones could be assigned to unstimulated subsets. Naive T cells appeared more varied than memory cells and looked like key alloresponse contributors.

The CDR3 extends over 14 amino acids. Looked up from germline, CDR1 is MNHNY and CDR2 is SVGAGI (reference sequence). Trimming removed 8 bases from V and 0 bases from J, with 14 bases in between. Mixed lymphocyte reaction cells were cocultured at 37°C for more than 5 days. Sequencing used immunoSEQ multiplex PCR; TCRdb keeps in-frame clones, though not all of them. The sample records 15,000 to 20,000 clones, 35% to 55% being singletons. The J gene is TRBJ2-7, the V gene TRBV6-6; D is undetermined. The clonotype was recovered from a human donor in good health; the cells came from an allogeneic mixed lymphocyte reaction. The sample taken for sequencing was CFSE-low (dividing) CD4+ T cells sorted from an allogeneic mixed lymphocyte reaction. The CDR3 reads CASRYGPYSYEQYF. CDR3 in DNA: TGTGCCAGCCGATACGGCCCGTACTCCTACGAGCAGTACTTC.